In its sample, the clone carrying this T cell receptor (beta chain) was seen a few times. Its target is unknown. Each CDR3 protein is one row after TCRdb ran MiXCR on the reads. Here the sample spans more than 400,000 distinct CDR3 sequences, 26% being singletons. The data are from a study of T cell repertoires in cytomegalovirus infection. Study-wide points: HLA-C-restricted CMV clonotypes gave the most frequent clonotype in two of eight donors.

V was pared by 0 bases and J by 8 bases, with 3 bases of the junction left unmatched. Germline CDR1 MNHEY, CDR2 SVGAGI. The length of the CDR3 is 13 residues. The sequenced sample consisted of PBMCs. The source is a human donor in good health (CMV status not recorded). Some clones in this sample may be carry-over from other donors' samples. This chain links TRBV6-5 with TRBJ1-1; 7 bases agree with TRBD1. CDR3 coding DNA: TGTGCCAGCAGTTACTCGACAGGGACCGAAGCTTTCTTT. Protein: CASSYSTGTEAFF.